This TCR beta chain was identified in a study of Ad26.COV2.S vaccination and SARS-CoV-2 variants (TCRdb year 2021). For the study in its entirety: Donors in the vaccine arm were drawn from COV1001, a phase I-IIa trial of Ad26.COV2.S in healthy adults that was multicentre, randomized, double-blind and placebo-controlled. Trial participants were randomized into five groups of five, in which low-dose or high-dose Ad26.COV2.S was given once or twice, or placebo was given on both occasions. Throughout the experiments and outcome assessment, investigators stayed blinded to trial group allocation. A total of about 30 samples were included in the TCR-sequenced set, comprising roughly 19 Ad26.COV2.S vaccine recipients, 5 placebo recipients and 8 SARS-CoV-2 convalescent individuals. Dosing of Ad26.COV2.S was intramuscular, at either 5x10^10 or 1x10^11 viral particles, delivered as one shot or as two shots spaced 56 days apart. TCRbeta repertoire sequencing served as the tool for gauging how specific and how broad the SARS-CoV-2-reactive T cell receptors were following Ad26.COV2.S vaccination. Broader findings and caveats from the paper: The study was not powered to compare responses between vaccine doses or regimens. Higher spike-specific TCR breadth was observed in Ad26.COV2.S recipients than in placebo recipients (P = 0.0014). The authors noted that total T cell responses may have been underestimated by the TCR breadth and depth analyses. Vaccine and placebo recipients had comparable non-spike TCR breadth, which fits with the vaccine containing only spike. After vaccination, substantial breadth of spike-specific CD8+ and CD4+ T cell responses was reported.

Reading from cysteine to phenylalanine, the CDR3 counts 15 amino acids. The read is trimmed to its CDR3 DNA, 45 bases read in frame from base 1. V sheds 3 bases and J sheds 1 base, leaving 8 bases between their ends. The germline V gene gives CDR1 as SGHTS and CDR2 as YDEGEE. On this clone: Its cognate antigen has yet to be identified. Base qualities are not recorded, but no much larger clone differs from it by a single base.

The treatment or condition label corresponds to: roughly 18 received Ad26.COV2.S at low or high dose, single or two shots; roughly five received placebo; per-sample allocation not given. Repertoires of vaccine and placebo recipients were sequenced from samples collected on day 63 after the first injection. In Cohort 1b, more than 20 adults aged 18-55 years were enrolled at a single site in Boston, USA, between 29 July and 7 August 2020. Ad26.COV2.S consisted of a replication-incompetent adenovirus type 26 vector by which a prefusion-stabilized SARS-CoV-2 spike protein from the original Wuhan strain was expressed. The immunoSEQ Assay was used to sequence TCRbeta CDR3 regions. After extraction, genomic DNA underwent amplification by bias-controlled multiplex PCR, followed by high-throughput sequencing. In the authors' own workflow: To quantify the absolute abundance of every unique TCRbeta CDR3 region, sequences were collapsed and filtered. T cell fraction was estimated by normalizing TCRbeta template counts to usable DNA, with usable DNA measured through amplification of reference genes found in all nucleated cells. Repertoire TCRs were annotated as SARS-CoV-2-specific when V gene, CDR3 amino acid sequence and J gene were exactly matched to a known reactive TCR set. MIRA supplied the reference SARS-CoV-2 TCR set, which was filtered for enrichment in COVID-19-positive ImmuneCODE repertoires so that public or cross-reactive TCRs were removed. Based on the MIRA antigens, annotated TCRs were further analysed at the level of specific ORF or position within ORF. Breadth was defined as the number of annotated unique rearrangements divided by the total number of unique productive rearrangements, and depth was defined as the summed frequency of the annotated unique rearrangements. Two-sided Wilcoxon rank-sum tests were applied when comparing TCR breadth between groups. TCRdb carries this immuneACCESS record with in-frame sequences only. Its versions omit some clonotypes, under half of them owing to an unresolved V gene in the studies checked, with the rest unexplained. V and J calls and clone size are as listed in that table; D and trimming were resolved from the DNA. The sample table shows hundreds of thousands of clones, and roughly 90% are seen once. The top ten clones comprise around 1.5% of the sample.

Sequencing was performed on peripheral blood, taken in a trial of Ad26.COV2.S vaccine versus placebo. The chain joins TRBV5-8 to TRBJ1-6; perhaps TRBD1 is the D gene, with 5 bases matching. This sequence originates from a person between 18 and 59 years old who received the Ad26.COV2.S COVID-19 vaccine or a placebo. The CDR3 has the sequence CASSSPGSYNSPLHF. The sequenced DNA: TGTGCCAGCAGCTCCCCAGGGTCCTATAATTCACCCCTCCACTTT.